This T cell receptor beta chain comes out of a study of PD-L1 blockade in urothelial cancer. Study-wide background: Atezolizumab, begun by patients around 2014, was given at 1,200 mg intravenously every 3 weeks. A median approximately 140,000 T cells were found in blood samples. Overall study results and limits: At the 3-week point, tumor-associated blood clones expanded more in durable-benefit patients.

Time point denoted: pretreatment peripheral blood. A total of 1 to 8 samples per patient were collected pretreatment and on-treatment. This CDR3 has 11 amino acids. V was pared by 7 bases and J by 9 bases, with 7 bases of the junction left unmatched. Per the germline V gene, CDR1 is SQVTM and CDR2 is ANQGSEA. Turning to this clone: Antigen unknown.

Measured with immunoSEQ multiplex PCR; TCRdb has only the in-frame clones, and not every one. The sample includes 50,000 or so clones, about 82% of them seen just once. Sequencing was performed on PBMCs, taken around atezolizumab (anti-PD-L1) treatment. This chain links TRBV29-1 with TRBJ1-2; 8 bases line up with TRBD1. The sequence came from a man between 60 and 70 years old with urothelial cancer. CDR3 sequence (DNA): TGCAGCGCGGCAGGGGGCAGAAGCTACACCTTC. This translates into CSAAGGRSYTF.